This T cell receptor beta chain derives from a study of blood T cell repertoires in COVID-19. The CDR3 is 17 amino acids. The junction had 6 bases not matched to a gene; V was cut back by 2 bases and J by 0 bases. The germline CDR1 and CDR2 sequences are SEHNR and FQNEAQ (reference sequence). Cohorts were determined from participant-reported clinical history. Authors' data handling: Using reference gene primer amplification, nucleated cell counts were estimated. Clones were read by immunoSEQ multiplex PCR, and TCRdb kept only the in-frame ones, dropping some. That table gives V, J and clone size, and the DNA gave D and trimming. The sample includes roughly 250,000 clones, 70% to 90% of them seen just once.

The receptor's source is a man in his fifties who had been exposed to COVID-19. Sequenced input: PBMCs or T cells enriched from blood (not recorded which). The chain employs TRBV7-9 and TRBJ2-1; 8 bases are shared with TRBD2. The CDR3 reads CASSLSLSGSSYNEQFF. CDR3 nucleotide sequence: TGTGCCAGCAGCTTATCCCTAAGCGGGAGCTCCTACAATGAGCAGTTCTTC.